These 3 T cell receptor beta chains were sequenced from one sample in a study of T cell changes during pregnancy in multiple sclerosis. Produced via immunoSEQ multiplex PCR; TCRdb's table is partial and in-frame only. The data hold 60,000 to 75,000 clones, with approximately 92% observed a single time. The material was peripheral blood, obtained in the second trimester of pregnancy. These receptors all come from a female donor with multiple sclerosis, enrolled in a pregnancy study.

This chain joins TRBV27 and TRBJ1-5, with TRBD1 identical over 10 bases. The V and J ends lost 5 bases and 7 bases, in that order; junction bases with no gene match: 23. In germline, CDR1 is MNHEY, CDR2 SMNVEV (reference sequence). CDR3 length equals 20 residues. CDR3 amino acids: CASSLLGTGAITTQFQPQHF. The CDR3 nucleotides are TGTGCCAGCAGTCTCCTCGGGACAGGGGCGATCACAACCCAATTCCAGCCCCAGCATTTT.

J is TRBJ2-3 and V is TRBV28, with D hard to call. Trimming cost V 6 bases and J 0 bases, with 7 bases left between them. From germline, CDR1 is MDHEN and CDR2 SYDVKM. CDR3 size: 13 residues. CDR3 bases: TGTGCCAGCAGCTTCCAGAGCACAGATACGCAGTATTTT. The encoded protein is CASSFQSTDTQYF.

The chain couples TRBV15 to TRBJ2-1, with D maybe TRBD2 (5 bases). Trimming took off 0 bases at V and 6 bases at J, with 15 bases between the two ends. CDR1 is LNHNV, CDR2 YYDKDF, per germline (reference sequence). The CDR3 extends over 16 amino acids. Here the CDR3 reads CATSRDGGQKGNEQFF. The CDR3 coding sequence is TGTGCCACCAGCAGAGATGGAGGTCAGAAGGGCAATGAGCAGTTCTTC.